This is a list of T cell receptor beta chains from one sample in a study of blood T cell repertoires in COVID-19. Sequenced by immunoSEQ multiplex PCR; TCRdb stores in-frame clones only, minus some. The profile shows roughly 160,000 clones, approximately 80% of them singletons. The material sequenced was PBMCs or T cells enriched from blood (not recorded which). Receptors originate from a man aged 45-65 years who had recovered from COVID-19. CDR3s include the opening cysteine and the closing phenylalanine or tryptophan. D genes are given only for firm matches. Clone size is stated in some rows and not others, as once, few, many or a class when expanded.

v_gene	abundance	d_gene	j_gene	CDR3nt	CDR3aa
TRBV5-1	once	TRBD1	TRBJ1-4	TGCGCCTCCAACCCCGGGACAGGGAATGAAAAACTGTTTTTT	CASNPGTGNEKLFF
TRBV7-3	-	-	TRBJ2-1	TGTGCCAGCAGCCCCTCGCGATCCTACAATGAGCAGTTCTTC	CASSPSRSYNEQFF
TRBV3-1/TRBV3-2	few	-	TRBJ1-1	TGTGCCAGCAGCCAAGAACTGTCGTCTCGGGGTCCGAAAGCTTTCTTT	CASSQELSSRGPKAFF
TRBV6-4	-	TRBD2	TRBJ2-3	TGTGCCAGCAGTGAGGGACTAGCGGGGAGCACAGATACGCAGTATTTT	CASSEGLAGSTDTQYF
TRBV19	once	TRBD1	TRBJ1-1	TGTGCCAGTAGTATGGGGACAGGGGGCGCAAACACTGAAGCTTTCTTT	CASSMGTGGANTEAFF
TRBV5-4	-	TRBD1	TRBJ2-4	TGTGCCAGCAGCTTGGGCCCCGGACAGGGGAAAAACATTCAGTACTTC	CASSLGPGQGKNIQYF
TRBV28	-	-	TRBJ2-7	TGTGCCAGCAGTTTAATGGGGGCTGACGAGCAGTACTTC	CASSLMGADEQYF
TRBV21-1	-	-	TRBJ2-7	TGTGCCAGCAGCAAAGTGGGCAGGGAAGCCTACGAGCAGTACTTC	CASSKVGREAYEQYF
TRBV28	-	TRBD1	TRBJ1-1	TGTGCCAGCAGTTTTCCGGGACAGGGGAACACTGAAGCTTTCTTT	CASSFPGQGNTEAFF
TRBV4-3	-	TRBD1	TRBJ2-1	TGCGCCAGCAGTGCGGACAGGGGCCATGAGCAGTTCTTC	CASSADRGHEQFF
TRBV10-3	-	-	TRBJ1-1	TGTGCCATCAGTGAGTCGCCCGTCAGGGTCTTT	CAISESPVRVF
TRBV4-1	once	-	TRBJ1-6	TGCGCCAGCAGCCAAGACCGGGACATGGGAACCCTCCACTTT	CASSQDRDMGTLHF
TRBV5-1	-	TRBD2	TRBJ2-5	TGCGCCAGCAGCTTCGCTAGCGGAGAAGAGACCCAGTACTTC	CASSFASGEETQYF
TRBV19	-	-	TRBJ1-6	TGTGCCAGTAGTCCCCCCGGGACTCCCTACTCACCCCTCCACTTT	CASSPPGTPYSPLHF
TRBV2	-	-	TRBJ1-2	TGTGCCAGCATCAGAAATTCGGGGGGAACATGGGATGGCTACACCTTC	CASIRNSGGTWDGYTF
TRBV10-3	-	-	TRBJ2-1	TGTGCCACTATAAGTCCAATTTACAATGAGCAGTTCTTC	CATISPIYNEQFF
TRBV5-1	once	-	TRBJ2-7	TGCGCCAGCAGCTCTGCGACTCCCCCAGCCGACGAGCAGTACTTC	CASSSATPPADEQYF